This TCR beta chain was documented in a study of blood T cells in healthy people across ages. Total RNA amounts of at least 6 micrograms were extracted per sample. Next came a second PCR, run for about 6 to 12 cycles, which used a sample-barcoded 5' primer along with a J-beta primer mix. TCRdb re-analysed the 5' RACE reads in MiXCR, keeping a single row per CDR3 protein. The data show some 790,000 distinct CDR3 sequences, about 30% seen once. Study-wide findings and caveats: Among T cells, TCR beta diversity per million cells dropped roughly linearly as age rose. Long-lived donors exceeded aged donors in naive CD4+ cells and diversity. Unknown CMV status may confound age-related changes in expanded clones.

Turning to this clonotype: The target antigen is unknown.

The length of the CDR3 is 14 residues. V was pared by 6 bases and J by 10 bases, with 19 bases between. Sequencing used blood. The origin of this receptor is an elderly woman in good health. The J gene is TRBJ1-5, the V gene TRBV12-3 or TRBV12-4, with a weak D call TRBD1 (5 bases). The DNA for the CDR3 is TGTGCCAGCAGCTCCTTGCTAGGGGCGGGACCCCAGCATTTT. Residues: CASSSLLGAGPQHF.